The rows below give T cell receptor beta chains drawn from one sample of a study of T cell changes during pregnancy in multiple sclerosis. Clones were sequenced by immunoSEQ multiplex PCR, and TCRdb holds only the in-frame ones, with some missing. This table holds about 47,000 clones, nearly 95% found once. Sequenced material: peripheral blood, taken in the third trimester of pregnancy. The receptors derive from a female donor with multiple sclerosis, enrolled in a pregnancy study. Each CDR3 is given with its conserved first and last residue. Fields, in order: CDR3 protein, CDR3 DNA, J gene, D gene, V gene, clone size. D genes are given only for firm matches. A clone size is listed for some rows: how often the clone was seen (once, few, many), or a class if it is expanded.

CDR3aa: CASRGLALSEQFF; CDR3nt: TGTGCCAGTCGGGGACTAGCACTAAGTGAGCAGTTCTTC; j_gene: TRBJ2-1; d_gene: TRBD2; v_gene: TRBV19; abundance: .
CDR3aa: CASSRASEGTYNEQFF; CDR3nt: TGTGCCAGCAGCCGGGCTAGCGAGGGGACCTACAATGAGCAGTTCTTC; j_gene: TRBJ2-1; d_gene: .; v_gene: TRBV7-6; abundance: .
CDR3aa: CASGHRGLCREQYF; CDR3nt: TGTGCCAGTGGACACAGGGGGCTTTGTCGGGAGCAGTACTTC; j_gene: TRBJ2-7; d_gene: .; v_gene: TRBV21-1; abundance: .
CDR3aa: CATRTYEAGDTGELFF; CDR3nt: TGTGCCACCCGAACCTACGAAGCGGGAGACACCGGGGAGCTGTTTTTT; j_gene: TRBJ2-2; d_gene: TRBD2; v_gene: TRBV19; abundance: .
CDR3aa: CSVTLAGGSSYEQYF; CDR3nt: TGCAGCGTCACACTAGCGGGAGGCAGCTCCTACGAGCAGTACTTC; j_gene: TRBJ2-7; d_gene: TRBD2; v_gene: TRBV29-1; abundance: .
CDR3aa: CASRGQDSYEQYF; CDR3nt: TGTGCCAGTAGAGGACAGGACTCCTACGAGCAGTACTTC; j_gene: TRBJ2-7; d_gene: TRBD1; v_gene: TRBV19; abundance: .
CDR3aa: CASSPRADTGQFF; CDR3nt: TGTGCCAGCAGTCCCCGCGCGGATACGGGGCAGTTCTTC; j_gene: TRBJ2-1; d_gene: .; v_gene: TRBV6-5; abundance: .
CDR3aa: CASSQREFFEQFF; CDR3nt: TGCGCCAGCAGCCAACGGGAGTTCTTTGAGCAGTTCTTC; j_gene: TRBJ2-1; d_gene: .; v_gene: TRBV4-3; abundance: .
CDR3aa: CASSQTGQGKKGYNEQFF; CDR3nt: TGTGCCAGCAGCCAGACGGGACAGGGGAAAAAGGGCTACAATGAGCAGTTCTTC; j_gene: TRBJ2-1; d_gene: TRBD1; v_gene: TRBV27; abundance: .
CDR3aa: CASSLYGTGNTGELFF; CDR3nt: TGTGCCAGCAGCCTGTACGGGACAGGGAACACCGGGGAGCTGTTTTTT; j_gene: TRBJ2-2; d_gene: TRBD1; v_gene: TRBV28; abundance: once
CDR3aa: CASSHDRAGLGYTF; CDR3nt: TGTGCCAGCAGCCATGACAGGGCCGGTCTGGGCTACACCTTC; j_gene: TRBJ1-2; d_gene: TRBD1; v_gene: TRBV16; abundance: .
CDR3aa: CASSWRLAGIQETQYF; CDR3nt: TGTGCCAGCTCCTGGAGGCTAGCGGGGATCCAAGAGACCCAGTACTTC; j_gene: TRBJ2-5; d_gene: TRBD2; v_gene: TRBV7-9; abundance: .
CDR3aa: CASGPGTSAYEQYF; CDR3nt: TGTGCCAGTGGGCCCGGGACTAGCGCCTACGAGCAGTACTTC; j_gene: TRBJ2-7; d_gene: TRBD2; v_gene: TRBV19; abundance: few
CDR3aa: CASSLAPVTDTQYF; CDR3nt: TGTGCCAGCAGCTTAGCCCCAGTCACAGATACGCAGTATTTT; j_gene: TRBJ2-3; d_gene: .; v_gene: TRBV7-9; abundance: .
CDR3aa: CASSTLQVSNTEAFF; CDR3nt: TGTGCCAGCAGCACCTTACAGGTTTCGAACACTGAAGCTTTCTTT; j_gene: TRBJ1-1; d_gene: .; v_gene: TRBV5-6; abundance: .
CDR3aa: CASSLGAGGGEQYF; CDR3nt: TGTGCCAGCTCACTCGGAGCGGGAGGGGGCGAGCAGTACTTC; j_gene: TRBJ2-7; d_gene: TRBD2; v_gene: TRBV18; abundance: .
CDR3aa: CASSTPERGRVAYSNQPQHF; CDR3nt: TGTGCCAGCAGTACGCCAGAGAGGGGGCGCGTAGCTTATAGCAATCAGCCCCAGCATTTT; j_gene: TRBJ1-5; d_gene: TRBD1; v_gene: TRBV28; abundance: .
CDR3aa: CASSQNRGYYNEQFF; CDR3nt: TGTGCCAGCAGCCAAAACAGGGGTTACTACAATGAGCAGTTCTTC; j_gene: TRBJ2-1; d_gene: TRBD1; v_gene: TRBV14; abundance: .
CDR3aa: CASSASAGVAGGIHTDTQYF; CDR3nt: TGTGCCAGCAGCGCCTCCGCCGGTGTAGCGGGAGGGATTCACACAGATACGCAGTATTTT; j_gene: TRBJ2-3; d_gene: TRBD2; v_gene: TRBV9; abundance: .
CDR3aa: CASSVGGGAGELFF; CDR3nt: TGTGCCAGCAGCGTAGGTGGGGGGGCCGGGGAGCTGTTTTTT; j_gene: TRBJ2-2; d_gene: TRBD2; v_gene: TRBV9; abundance: .
CDR3aa: CASSFFGGRTEAFF; CDR3nt: TGTGCCAGCAGTTTCTTCGGGGGGAGGACTGAAGCTTTCTTT; j_gene: TRBJ1-1; d_gene: .; v_gene: TRBV28; abundance: .
CDR3aa: CASSRDRAGDNEKLFF; CDR3nt: TGTGCCAGTAGCCGAGACAGGGCAGGGGATAATGAAAAACTGTTTTTT; j_gene: TRBJ1-4; d_gene: TRBD1; v_gene: TRBV19; abundance: .
CDR3aa: CASSQGSRFRLYNEQFF; CDR3nt: TGTGCCAGCAGCCAAGGGTCGCGGTTTCGGCTTTACAATGAGCAGTTCTTC; j_gene: TRBJ2-1; d_gene: .; v_gene: TRBV14; abundance: .
CDR3aa: CASSLWDRSRDTQYF; CDR3nt: TGTGCCAGCAGTTTATGGGACAGAAGCCGAGATACGCAGTATTTT; j_gene: TRBJ2-3; d_gene: .; v_gene: TRBV28; abundance: .
CDR3aa: CASSFAGTSGQYEQYF; CDR3nt: TGCGCCAGCAGCTTCGCCGGGACTAGCGGGCAATACGAGCAGTACTTC; j_gene: TRBJ2-7; d_gene: TRBD2; v_gene: TRBV5-1; abundance: .
CDR3aa: CASSGDSCRGLRGGYTF; CDR3nt: TGTGCCAGCAGCGGGGATTCATGCAGGGGGCTTCGGGGTGGCTACACCTTC; j_gene: TRBJ1-2; d_gene: TRBD1; v_gene: TRBV9; abundance: .
CDR3aa: CASSLGQNNEKLFF; CDR3nt: TGCGCCAGCAGCTTGGGCCAGAACAATGAAAAACTGTTTTTT; j_gene: TRBJ1-4; d_gene: .; v_gene: TRBV5-1; abundance: once
CDR3aa: CASSLAPPYEQYF; CDR3nt: TGTGCCAGCAGTTTGGCCCCTCCCTACGAGCAGTACTTC; j_gene: TRBJ2-7; d_gene: .; v_gene: TRBV27; abundance: .
CDR3aa: CASSQYEAALPYEQYF; CDR3nt: TGCGCCAGCAGCCAATACGAAGCGGCCCTGCCCTACGAGCAGTACTTC; j_gene: TRBJ2-7; d_gene: .; v_gene: TRBV4-1; abundance: .
CDR3aa: CASSLAASGSGEQYF; CDR3nt: TGTGCCAGCAGCTTAGCGGCTAGCGGGAGTGGGGAGCAGTACTTC; j_gene: TRBJ2-7; d_gene: TRBD2; v_gene: TRBV11-2; abundance: .
CDR3aa: CASSVGTSGSNEQFF; CDR3nt: TGTGCCAGCAGCGTAGGGACTAGCGGGAGCAATGAGCAGTTCTTC; j_gene: TRBJ2-1; d_gene: TRBD2; v_gene: TRBV7-2; abundance: once
CDR3aa: CASDTGYGTDTQYF; CDR3nt: TGCGCCAGTGACACAGGGTACGGCACAGATACGCAGTATTTT; j_gene: TRBJ2-3; d_gene: .; v_gene: TRBV10-2; abundance: .
CDR3aa: CAISESKLNTEAFF; CDR3nt: TGTGCCATCAGTGAGTCGAAGCTGAACACTGAAGCTTTCTTT; j_gene: TRBJ1-1; d_gene: .; v_gene: TRBV10-3; abundance: few
CDR3aa: CASRNSGDYGYTF; CDR3nt: TGCGCCAGTCGAAACTCAGGGGACTATGGCTACACCTTC; j_gene: TRBJ1-2; d_gene: .; v_gene: TRBV5-1; abundance: .
CDR3aa: CASSQEEGSSYEQYF; CDR3nt: TGTGCCAGCAGCCAAGAGGAGGGGAGCTCCTACGAGCAGTACTTC; j_gene: TRBJ2-7; d_gene: .; v_gene: TRBV4-2; abundance: medium-sized
CDR3aa: CASSLASGSGELFF; CDR3nt: TGTGCCAGCAGCTTAGCTAGCGGGAGCGGGGAGCTGTTTTTT; j_gene: TRBJ2-2; d_gene: TRBD2; v_gene: TRBV7-6; abundance: once
CDR3aa: CASRMGRSSYNEQFF; CDR3nt: TGTGCCAGCAGAATGGGGAGGAGCTCCTACAATGAGCAGTTCTTC; j_gene: TRBJ2-1; d_gene: .; v_gene: TRBV27; abundance: .
CDR3aa: CASSLLAGGETQYF; CDR3nt: TGTGCCAGCAGCTTACTAGCGGGAGGCGAGACCCAGTACTTC; j_gene: TRBJ2-5; d_gene: TRBD2; v_gene: TRBV5-4; abundance: .
CDR3aa: CASSIGLYNEQFF; CDR3nt: TGTGCCAGTAGTATAGGGCTGTACAATGAGCAGTTCTTC; j_gene: TRBJ2-1; d_gene: .; v_gene: TRBV19; abundance: .
CDR3aa: CASSFYTSGSLEQYF; CDR3nt: TGTGCCAGCAGCTTTTATACTAGCGGGTCGCTCGAGCAGTACTTC; j_gene: TRBJ2-7; d_gene: TRBD2; v_gene: TRBV5-4; abundance: .
CDR3aa: CASSGRTGTGELFF; CDR3nt: TGTGCCAGCAGTGGCCGGACAGGCACCGGGGAGCTGTTTTTT; j_gene: TRBJ2-2; d_gene: TRBD1; v_gene: TRBV6-5; abundance: once
CDR3aa: CASSLWTSGYNEQFF; CDR3nt: TGTGCCAGCAGTTTATGGACTAGCGGATACAATGAGCAGTTCTTC; j_gene: TRBJ2-1; d_gene: TRBD2; v_gene: TRBV27; abundance: .
CDR3aa: CASSPPLGDTGLARAYNEQFF; CDR3nt: TGTGCCAGCTCACCCCCTCTTGGGGATACTGGACTAGCAAGGGCTTACAATGAGCAGTTCTTC; j_gene: TRBJ2-1; d_gene: TRBD2; v_gene: TRBV18; abundance: .
CDR3aa: CASRISSGSTDTQYF; CDR3nt: TGTGCCAGCAGGATCTCTAGCGGGAGCACAGATACGCAGTATTTT; j_gene: TRBJ2-3; d_gene: TRBD2; v_gene: TRBV27; abundance: once
CDR3aa: CATSGAGGRDTQYF; CDR3nt: TGTGCCACCTCCGGGGCGGGAGGGCGGGATACGCAGTATTTT; j_gene: TRBJ2-3; d_gene: TRBD2; v_gene: TRBV25-1; abundance: once
CDR3aa: CASRYISPRAGGISYEQYF; CDR3nt: TGTGCCAGCAGGTATATTTCCCCTAGGGCGGGAGGAATATCCTACGAGCAGTACTTC; j_gene: TRBJ2-7; d_gene: TRBD2; v_gene: TRBV7-3; abundance: .
CDR3aa: CASSRGTSGFLYNEQFF; CDR3nt: TGCGCCAGCAGCCGAGGGACTAGCGGGTTTCTCTACAATGAGCAGTTCTTC; j_gene: TRBJ2-1; d_gene: TRBD2; v_gene: TRBV5-1; abundance: .
CDR3aa: CASRTMWAGLNEQFF; CDR3nt: TGTGCCAGTAGGACCATGTGGGCAGGGCTTAATGAGCAGTTCTTC; j_gene: TRBJ2-1; d_gene: .; v_gene: TRBV19; abundance: .
CDR3aa: CASSVGGSSTNEQFF; CDR3nt: TGTGCCAGCAGCGTAGGTGGGAGTTCCACCAATGAGCAGTTCTTC; j_gene: TRBJ2-1; d_gene: .; v_gene: TRBV9; abundance: .
CDR3aa: CASRRTYSSTDTQYF; CDR3nt: TGTGCCAGCCGACGGACTTATTCTAGCACAGATACGCAGTATTTT; j_gene: TRBJ2-3; d_gene: .; v_gene: TRBV6-4; abundance: .
CDR3aa: CASSPVTEETQYF; CDR3nt: TGTGCCAGCTCACCAGTGACAGAAGAGACCCAGTACTTC; j_gene: TRBJ2-5; d_gene: .; v_gene: TRBV18; abundance: .
CDR3aa: CASSSPGQGTEAFF; CDR3nt: TGCGCCAGCAGCTCGCCGGGACAGGGCACTGAAGCTTTCTTT; j_gene: TRBJ1-1; d_gene: TRBD1; v_gene: TRBV5-1; abundance: .
CDR3aa: CASSQWGVRNEQFF; CDR3nt: TGTGCCAGCAGCCAATGGGGGGTCCGGAATGAGCAGTTCTTC; j_gene: TRBJ2-1; d_gene: .; v_gene: TRBV7-2; abundance: .
CDR3aa: CATSREGRTNEKLFF; CDR3nt: TGTGCCACCAGCAGAGAGGGGCGTACTAATGAAAAACTGTTTTTT; j_gene: TRBJ1-4; d_gene: .; v_gene: TRBV15; abundance: .
CDR3aa: CASSGLAKSTDTQYF; CDR3nt: TGTGCCAGCAGCGGACTAGCGAAAAGCACAGATACGCAGTATTTT; j_gene: TRBJ2-3; d_gene: TRBD2; v_gene: TRBV14; abundance: .